This T cell receptor beta chain comes out of a study of CD8+CD57+ T cells in acquired aplastic anemia (dated by TCRdb to the late 2010s). Describing the broader study: DNA extracted from sorted CD4+ and CD8+ cells had a mean of approximately 3.3 ug, with a range of roughly 0.2 to 30 ug. CD8+CD57+ expansion was defined as frequency above the mean frequency observed in healthy subjects. Study-wide findings and limitations: About 30 CD8+ CDR3 sequences were found to be shared between patients and controls, but these sequences appeared to be highly expressed in patients and within the immunodominant clones of the patients. CD8+ Simpson's diversity did not differ significantly between patients and healthy controls (P=0.060).

TCR beta VDJ combination and CDR3 sequence profiling used genomic DNA as the template. TCR repertoire sequencing was run on an Illumina HiSeq 2000. The source study handled its data this way. TRBV/TRBJ rearrangement plots, CDR3 size and DJ length profiles, and Simpson's diversity index were used to evaluate the repertoires. Whichever DNA sequence was most abundant in the deep sequencing data was defined as the immunodominant clone. CDR3 amino acid sequences were checked for sharing between subjects and were compared against published repertoires and the VDJdb database. TCRdb trimmed the raw reads at Q25, called clones with MiXCR and kept productive beta chains. When rows share a CDR3 protein, they turn into one entry using the most common DNA and genes. These V and J calls originate from TCRdb's pipeline instead of the authors' own analysis. Recorded for this sample are 120,000 or so distinct CDR3 sequences; roughly 40% of them occurred a single time. Approximately 2.6% of the sample goes to the ten largest clones.

Including cysteine and phenylalanine, the CDR3 has 15 amino acids. Just CDR3 DNA is preserved here, 45 bases in frame from base 1. The germline V gene supplies CDR1 MDHEN and CDR2 SYDVKM. The junction shows trimming of 5 bases on V and 5 bases on J, and the gene matches do not reach 12 bases of it. Patients chosen for sequencing had shown expansion of CD8+CD57+ cells by flow cytometry. Severe acquired aplastic anemia was diagnosed in all patients according to International Study of Aplastic Anemia and Agranulocytosis and Camitta criteria. No therapy had been received by the patients at the time of blood sampling. The study deep-sequenced TCR repertoires of sorted CD4+ and CD8+ blood T cells from severe aplastic anemia patients and healthy subjects. Patients were enrolled in the USA under clinicaltrials.gov protocols 00001620, 01623167, 00001397, 00071045, 00081523 and 00961064. Ficoll-Paque density gradient centrifugation was used to isolate peripheral blood mononuclear cells. CD4+ and CD8+ T cells were sorted by FACS or magnetic beads before DNA extraction.

This clonotype was observed a few times. The target of this receptor is not known. The sample holds no much larger clone one base away, and base qualities are not on file. The sequence derives from a human donor with aplastic anemia. The rearranged segments are TRBV28 and TRBJ2-7, with 7 bases aligning to TRBD1. Source material: sorted CD4+, CD8+, or CD8+CD57+ T cells (not recorded which) from PBMCs. The DNA sequence follows: TGTGCCAGCAGTCCCGATCGGGACAGACTTAACGAGCAGTACTTC. This translates into CASSPDRDRLNEQYF.